These 17 T cell receptor beta chains were sequenced from one sample in a study of T cell responses to AZD1222 COVID-19 vaccine. This table comes from immunoSEQ multiplex PCR, and its TCRdb copy is limited to in-frame clones, with some not included. The sample includes fewer than 150,000 clones, around 91% of them seen just once. Sequences were derived from peripheral blood, sampled on day 0 of AZD1222 vaccination. The origin of the receptors is an adult in good health.

This sequence joins TRBV12-3 or TRBV12-4 and TRBJ2-7; 8 bases agree with TRBD1. V lost 5 bases, J lost 9 bases, and 9 bases stayed unmatched. The CDR3 extends over 13 amino acids. The CDR3 region is CASSISQGGGQYF. Written as DNA, the CDR3 is TGTGCCAGCAGTATTTCACAGGGGGGCGGGCAGTACTTC.

This chain joins TRBV27 and TRBJ2-7; the D gene could be TRBD1 or TRBD2 (6 bases each). Looked up from germline, CDR1 is MNHEY and CDR2 is SMNVEV (reference sequence). This CDR3 has 14 residues. Trimming left V 3 bases short and J 2 bases short, with 11 bases between. The CDR3 region is CASSLGGGTYEQYF. The CDR3 nucleotides read TGTGCCAGCAGTTTGGGGGGCGGTACCTACGAGCAGTACTTC.

The chain links TRBV6-5 to TRBJ1-2, with a tentative D call TRBD1 (5 bases). Trimming shortened V by 4 bases and J by 4 bases, and 10 bases separated the two germline ends. The V gene's germline CDR1 is MNHEY and CDR2 SVGAGI. CDR3 size: 13 residues. The CDR3 loop is CASSWQGPYGYTF. CDR3 bases: TGTGCCAGCAGTTGGCAGGGTCCCTATGGCTACACCTTC.

Here the CDR3 reads CASSLLGGSTDTQYF. CDR3 coding DNA: TGTGCCAGCAGCCTCCTGGGGGGCTCAACAGATACGCAGTATTTT. J is TRBJ2-3 and V is TRBV6-5; either TRBD1 or TRBD2 may fit D (6 bases each). The CDR3 totals 15 residues. Trimming left V 6 bases short and J 3 bases short, with 16 bases between. Germline V CDR1 and CDR2: MNHEY, SVGAGI.

As to this clone: The junction shows a germline mismatch at one end, possibly a read error. The V call is TRBV7-7, the J call TRBJ2-2; TRBD2 matches at 12 bases. The CDR3 length is 17 residues. From germline, CDR1 is SSHAT and CDR2 FNYEAQ (reference sequence). As DNA, the CDR3 is TGTGCTAGCAGCTTAAAGCCTAGCGGGGGGGCCATCGGGGAGCTGTTTTTT. Translation: CASSLKPSGGAIGELFF.

CDR3 loop: CAWSLDRVNTEAFF. The DNA for the CDR3 is TGTGCCTGGAGCCTCGACAGGGTGAACACTGAAGCTTTCTTT. V usage is TRBV30 and J usage is TRBJ1-1, with 7 bases that match TRBD1. This CDR3 contains 14 residues. CDR1 GTSNPN and CDR2 SVGIG come from the germline V gene (reference sequence). V lost 3 bases, J lost 0 bases, and 4 bases stayed unmatched.

The genes are TRBV6-1 and TRBJ1-5; tentatively, D is TRBD1 (6 bases). This CDR3 is 15 amino acids long. CDR1 is MNHNS, CDR2 SASEGT, per germline. V lost 3 bases and J 1 base, leaving 10 bases between the germline ends. The DNA for the CDR3 is TGTGCCAGCAGTGATCTCGGGGGCAGCAATCAGCCCCAGCATTTT. Translated, it gives CASSDLGGSNQPQHF.

This chain links TRBV6-2 or TRBV6-3 with TRBJ2-1, with 8 bases that match TRBD2. Germline V lookup: CDR1 MNHEY, CDR2 SVGEGT. This CDR3 is 14 amino acids long. The trim removed 6 bases at V and 10 bases at J, leaving 11 bases unmatched. CDR3 DNA: TGTGCCAGCAGCGGACTAGCCCCCCCGGGCGAGCAGTTCTTC. It is translated as CASSGLAPPGEQFF.

DNA of the CDR3: TGTGCCAGCAGCTCGATCGACAGGGACGAAAAACTGTTTTTT. This codes for CASSSIDRDEKLFF. The chain employs TRBV7-2 and TRBJ1-4, with 7 bases fitting TRBD1. V lost 4 bases and J lost 8; bases outside the gene matches: 7. This CDR3 is built from 14 residues. Germline CDR1 and CDR2: SGHTA and FQGNSA.

The chain uses TRBV9 and TRBJ2-1; weak D call: TRBD2 (6 bases). Germline V gene sequence: CDR1 SGDLS, CDR2 YYNGEE. V shed 0 bases and J shed 3 bases, with 13 bases lying between them. The CDR3 is 16 residues long. The CDR3 DNA sequence: TGTGCCAGCAGCGTAGCGGTAGGAGGGCTCTACAATGAGCAGTTCTTC. This gives the protein CASSVAVGGLYNEQFF.

The J gene is TRBJ2-1, the V gene TRBV7-2; D gene ambiguous. The CDR3 has 13 residues. CDR1 is SGHTA and CDR2 is FQGNSA in the germline V gene. Trimming cost V 3 bases and J 6 bases, with 9 bases left between them. Here the CDR3 reads CASSFFALNEQFF. CDR3 sequence (DNA): TGTGCCAGCAGCTTTTTTGCTCTCAATGAGCAGTTCTTC.

V and J are TRBV3-1 (or the pseudogene TRBV3-2) and TRBJ2-2, with 10 bases aligning to TRBD2. The CDR3 consists of 19 residues. The ends lost 3 bases at V and 4 bases at J; junction bases unmatched: 14. In germline, CDR1 is LGHDT, CDR2 YNNKEL (reference sequence). CDR3 DNA sequence: TGTGCCAGCAGCCATGGGAGTCTAGCGGGAGTCGGAGTCACCGGGGAGCTGTTTTTT. This sequence encodes CASSHGSLAGVGVTGELFF.

J is TRBJ1-6 and V is TRBV3-1 (or the pseudogene TRBV3-2); D uncertain. The CDR3 runs to 16 residues. CDR1 and CDR2 (germline): LGHDT, YNNKEL (reference sequence). V was clipped by 0 bases and J by 3 bases, with 9 bases between them. DNA of the CDR3: TGTGCCAGCAGCCAAGACGGTGGGGTCTATAATTCACCCCTCCACTTT. The encoded protein is CASSQDGGVYNSPLHF.

The gene calls are TRBV28 and TRBJ2-1; 13 nucleotides align to TRBD2. CDR1 is MDHEN, CDR2 SYDVKM, per germline. The CDR3 covers 15 residues. The V segment lost 5 bases and the J segment 8 bases; nucleotides outside the gene matches: 6. This CDR3 is CASSQRTSGSYEQFF. The CDR3 DNA reads TGTGCCAGCAGTCAACGGACTAGCGGGAGCTATGAGCAGTTCTTC.

This chain links TRBV5-4 with TRBJ2-1, with D maybe TRBD2 (5 bases). CDR3 length: 13 amino acids. CDR1 SGHNT and CDR2 YYREEE come from the germline V gene (reference sequence). V was cut by 3 bases and J by 14 bases, with 18 bases left in between. CDR3 sequence (DNA): TGTGCCAGCAGCTCGGGCACGGGGTTCGAGGAGTTCTTC. Protein product: CASSSGTGFEEFF.

The chain uses TRBV5-1 and TRBJ2-1, with 8 nucleotides matching TRBD2. Germline V gene lookup returns CDR1 SGHRS and CDR2 YFSETQ. Trimming cost V 6 bases and J 5 bases; bases outside gene matches: 7. The CDR3 is made up of 14 amino acids. CDR3 loop: CASTAGDEHNEQFF. The CDR3 nucleotides read TGCGCCAGCACAGCGGGAGACGAACACAATGAGCAGTTCTTC.

CDR3 DNA: TGTGCCAGCAGCTTGGCCTTTGGCAGGGGAAGTCAGCCCCAGCATTTT. Protein: CASSLAFGRGSQPQHF. The V and J genes are TRBV5-5 and TRBJ1-5; possibly TRBD1 for D (6 bases). Trimming left V 0 bases short and J 6 bases short, with 16 bases between. The CDR3 is made up of 16 amino acids. The germline V gene encodes CDR1 SGHKS and CDR2 YYEKEE (reference sequence). The whole variable domain, filled in from reference TRBV5-5 and TRBJ1-5, reads DAGVTQSPTHLIKTRGQQVTLRCSPISGHKSVSWYQQVLGQGPQFIFQYYEKEERGRGNFPDRFSARQFPNYSSELNVNALLLGDSALYLCASSLAFGRGSQPQHFGDGTRLSIL.